This T cell receptor (beta chain) was sequenced during a study of T cells in tuberculosis. Study-wide context: PBMC were archived before or within 7 days of starting treatment.

Regarding time point: new active TB diagnosis, blood taken before or within 7 days of starting treatment. Active tuberculosis patients were new diagnoses, HIV-seronegative, South African, and aged 18 years or older. V shed 4 bases and J 10 bases; nucleotides not matched to a gene: 5. The CDR3 spans 12 residues. CDR1 SGHTA and CDR2 FQGNSA come from the germline V gene. Generated by immunoSEQ multiplex PCR, the TCRdb table keeps only in-frame clones and is missing some. The data show around 49,000 clones, with roughly 95% seen just once and more than 1.2% held by the top ten. The sequences come from PBMCs, collected at tuberculosis diagnosis. This TCR came from an adult with tuberculosis. The J gene is TRBJ2-3, the V gene TRBV7-2, with TRBD1 identical over 7 bases. CDR3 protein: CASSSQGSAQYF. CDR3 sequence (DNA): TGTGCCAGCAGCTCACAGGGGTCAGCGCAGTATTTT.